These T cell receptor beta chains were read from a single sample in a study of T-cell reconstitution after alpha-beta-depleted transplantation in children. TCRdb independently ran MiXCR on the PCR reads; one entry per CDR3 protein. The profile shows about 350,000 distinct CDR3 sequences, 15% to 20% of them singletons. Source: PBMCs, mostly from graft donor cells, taken 360 days after TCRalphabeta/CD19-depleted stem cell transplant. These receptors originate from a male patient aged 2 to 9 who had a stem cell transplant for acute lymphoblastic leukemia, so the T cells may come from the graft donor. Each CDR3 is given with its conserved first and last residue. The D gene is left open where the match is weak.

j_gene: TRBJ2-3; v_gene: TRBV12-3/TRBV12-4; d_gene: .; CDR3aa: CASSRDWSSTDTQYF
j_gene: TRBJ2-1; v_gene: TRBV3-1; d_gene: TRBD2; CDR3aa: CASSQGRGRHNEQFF
j_gene: TRBJ2-3; v_gene: TRBV12-3/TRBV12-4; d_gene: TRBD2; CDR3aa: CASSPTGTSGTYTQYF
j_gene: TRBJ2-7; v_gene: TRBV5-1; d_gene: TRBD1; CDR3aa: CASRAGTGTYEQYF
j_gene: TRBJ2-1; v_gene: TRBV24-1; d_gene: .; CDR3aa: CATSAGSTPPYNEQFF
j_gene: TRBJ2-7; v_gene: TRBV28; d_gene: .; CDR3aa: CASSSSWATKSYEQYF
j_gene: TRBJ2-7; v_gene: TRBV6-5; d_gene: .; CDR3aa: CASSYSLPGLPSYEQYF
j_gene: TRBJ2-1; v_gene: TRBV25-1; d_gene: TRBD1; CDR3aa: CASSHRTGFSYNEQFF
j_gene: TRBJ1-6; v_gene: TRBV28; d_gene: .; CDR3aa: CDRRVSYNSPLHF
j_gene: TRBJ2-1; v_gene: TRBV12-3/TRBV12-4; d_gene: TRBD2; CDR3aa: CASSLKRGREGRYNEQFF
j_gene: TRBJ2-7; v_gene: TRBV12-3/TRBV12-4; d_gene: TRBD2; CDR3aa: CASSIQRENQNEQYF
j_gene: TRBJ1-3; v_gene: TRBV30; d_gene: .; CDR3aa: CAWSPLGGNTIYF
j_gene: TRBJ2-3; v_gene: TRBV11-2; d_gene: .; CDR3aa: CASSSSGRNTQYF
j_gene: TRBJ2-1; v_gene: TRBV5-6; d_gene: TRBD2; CDR3aa: CASSKVAGGLYNEQFF
j_gene: TRBJ2-3; v_gene: TRBV7-9; d_gene: .; CDR3aa: CASSLLSGSADTQYF
j_gene: TRBJ2-1; v_gene: TRBV6-1; d_gene: TRBD1; CDR3aa: CASIRPGQGVNEQFF
j_gene: TRBJ2-7; v_gene: TRBV5-1; d_gene: .; CDR3aa: CASSPKGGLLYEQYF
j_gene: TRBJ2-5; v_gene: TRBV28; d_gene: .; CDR3aa: CASSFHLGAGQETQYF
j_gene: TRBJ1-5; v_gene: TRBV4-2; d_gene: .; CDR3aa: CASSQEGDPRNQPQHF
j_gene: TRBJ2-3; v_gene: TRBV20-1; d_gene: TRBD2; CDR3aa: CSASLLAESGFTDTQYF
j_gene: TRBJ1-3; v_gene: TRBV6-2/TRBV6-3; d_gene: .; CDR3aa: CASSYSKAGKENTIYF
j_gene: TRBJ1-1; v_gene: TRBV27; d_gene: TRBD1; CDR3aa: CASSLEPGQGATEAFF
j_gene: TRBJ2-3; v_gene: TRBV29-1; d_gene: TRBD2; CDR3aa: CSVDRASGRNYSTDTQYF
j_gene: TRBJ2-5; v_gene: TRBV16; d_gene: .; CDR3aa: CASSQSGTLKETQYF
j_gene: TRBJ1-2; v_gene: TRBV12-3/TRBV12-4; d_gene: .; CDR3aa: CASSLTQRWINYGYTF
j_gene: TRBJ2-4; v_gene: TRBV12-3/TRBV12-4; d_gene: .; CDR3aa: CASSLGGRSKNIQYF
j_gene: TRBJ2-1; v_gene: TRBV4-3; d_gene: .; CDR3aa: CASSQVGGRYEQFF
j_gene: TRBJ1-2; v_gene: TRBV25-1; d_gene: .; CDR3aa: CASSEWRGGYGYTF
j_gene: TRBJ2-7; v_gene: TRBV18; d_gene: .; CDR3aa: CASSPDSWDSEAYEQYF
j_gene: TRBJ1-5; v_gene: TRBV18; d_gene: .; CDR3aa: CASSPSPGSNQPQHF
j_gene: TRBJ2-5; v_gene: TRBV7-9; d_gene: .; CDR3aa: CASSFPTGRLETQYF